This TCR beta chain was captured by sequencing in a study of shared clonotypes between healthy human individuals. Study conclusions and caveats: Among donors, the sharing of clonotypes was expected to be influenced by sequencing depth.

Memory CD4+ cells were the fraction left after CD45RA+ naive selection. About this clone itself: Its antigen is as yet unknown.

Profiled with immunoSEQ multiplex PCR; TCRdb holds only in-frame clones, not every one. The sample contains 550,000 to 850,000 clones, around 70% of which appear only once. V lost 7 bases, J lost 7 bases, and 15 bases stayed unmatched. Per germline, CDR1 LNHDA and CDR2 SQIVND (reference sequence). The CDR3 runs 15 residues. The V call is TRBV19, the J call TRBJ2-5; TRBD2 matches 7 bases. This clonotype was obtained from a woman aged 25 to 39 in good health. Sequencing was performed on memory CD4+ T cells sorted from blood. Subset specified: CD45RA-negative fraction. The CDR3 here is CASTPAAGTVGTQYF. The CDR3 DNA reads TGTGCCAGTACCCCCGCAGCGGGGACGGTGGGGACCCAGTACTTC. Full variable domain (outside the CDR3, taken from reference TRBV19 and TRBJ2-5): DGGITQSPKYLFRKEGQNVTLSCEQNLNHDAMYWYRQDPGQGLRLIYYSQIVNDFQKGDIAEGYSVSREKKESFPLTVTSAQKNPTAFYLCASTPAAGTVGTQYFGPGTRLLVL.